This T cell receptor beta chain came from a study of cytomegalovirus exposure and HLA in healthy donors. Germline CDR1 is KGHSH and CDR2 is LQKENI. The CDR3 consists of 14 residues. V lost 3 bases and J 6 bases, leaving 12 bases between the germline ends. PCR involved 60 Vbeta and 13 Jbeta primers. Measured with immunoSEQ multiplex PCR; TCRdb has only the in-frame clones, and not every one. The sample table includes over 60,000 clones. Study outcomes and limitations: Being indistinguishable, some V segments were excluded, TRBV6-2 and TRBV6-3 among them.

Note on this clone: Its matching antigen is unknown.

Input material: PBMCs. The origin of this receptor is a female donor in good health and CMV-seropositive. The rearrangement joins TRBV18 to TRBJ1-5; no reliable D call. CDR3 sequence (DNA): TGTGCCAGCTCACCCAGCGAGCGGATTCAGCCCCAGCATTTT. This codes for CASSPSERIQPQHF.